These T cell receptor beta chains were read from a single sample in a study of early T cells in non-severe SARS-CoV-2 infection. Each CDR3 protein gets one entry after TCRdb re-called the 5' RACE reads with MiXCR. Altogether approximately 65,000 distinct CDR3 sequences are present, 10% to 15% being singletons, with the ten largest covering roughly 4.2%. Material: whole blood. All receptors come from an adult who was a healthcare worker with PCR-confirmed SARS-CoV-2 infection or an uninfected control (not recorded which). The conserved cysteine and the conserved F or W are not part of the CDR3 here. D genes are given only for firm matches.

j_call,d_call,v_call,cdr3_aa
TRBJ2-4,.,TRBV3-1,ASSQDFGGGKNIQY
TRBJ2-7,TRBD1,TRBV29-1,SVEGDRGVYEQY
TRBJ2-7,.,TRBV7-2,ASSLAATYEQY
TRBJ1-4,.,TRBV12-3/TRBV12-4,ASSPSSLTNEKLF
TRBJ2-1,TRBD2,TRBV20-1,SASGLAGDHPLSYNEQF
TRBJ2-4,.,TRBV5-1,ASRGLPAKNIQY
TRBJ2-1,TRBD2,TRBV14,ASSLGTSGGRNEQF
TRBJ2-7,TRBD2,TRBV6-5,ASSYSSGGAGEQY
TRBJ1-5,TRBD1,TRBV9,ASSDGQGRDQPQH
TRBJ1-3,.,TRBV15,ATSRDVGDFSGNTIY
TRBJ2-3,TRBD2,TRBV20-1,SSRDGRDSTDTQY
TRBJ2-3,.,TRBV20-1,SAPGTPTDTQY
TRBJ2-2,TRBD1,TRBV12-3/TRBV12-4,ASSLTGIGELF
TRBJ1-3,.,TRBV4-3,ASSQDPSAGLSGNTIY
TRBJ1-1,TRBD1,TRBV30,AWTMTGGEAEAF
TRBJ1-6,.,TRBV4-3,ASSQRDGIGSPLH
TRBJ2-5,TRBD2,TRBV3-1,ASSQGLAGAQETQY
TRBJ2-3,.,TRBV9,ASSEQFTDTQY
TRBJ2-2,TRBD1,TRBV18,ASSQTGGTGELF
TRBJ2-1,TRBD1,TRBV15,ATSRVGTGTHLSSYNEQF
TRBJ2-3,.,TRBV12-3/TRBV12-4,ASSLGGVYADTQY
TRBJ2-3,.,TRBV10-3,AIRDPKGGDTQY
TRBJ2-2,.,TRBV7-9,ASNPYTGELF
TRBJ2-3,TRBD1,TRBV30,AWSLQGADTQY
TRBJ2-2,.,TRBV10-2,ASRVRGTGELF
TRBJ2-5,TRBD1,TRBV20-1,SATSQGAREETQY
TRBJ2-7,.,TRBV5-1,ASSLSAGLSYEQY
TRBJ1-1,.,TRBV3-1,ASSQEGPKAF
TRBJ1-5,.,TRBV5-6,ASSLRGPSNQPQH
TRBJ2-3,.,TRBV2,ASEGTGSTDTQY
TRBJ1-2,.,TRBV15,ATSRDLASHNYGYT
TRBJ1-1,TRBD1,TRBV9,ASSWTGEVTEAF
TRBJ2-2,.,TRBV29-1,SVVANTGELF
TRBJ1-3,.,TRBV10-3,AITPEGSGNTIY
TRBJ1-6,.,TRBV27,ASSLKWQGAPLH
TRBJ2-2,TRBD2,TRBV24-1,ATSDQRGGTGELF
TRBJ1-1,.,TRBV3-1,ASSSPPNTEAF
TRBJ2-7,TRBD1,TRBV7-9,ASSTTGQGAAYEQY
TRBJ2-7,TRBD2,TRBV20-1,SARDLAGDSYEQY
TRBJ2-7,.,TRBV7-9,ASSEYSYEQY